The 12 T cell receptor beta chains given below trace back to one sample, sequenced in a study of cytomegalovirus exposure and HLA in healthy donors. Primers included in the PCR were 60 Vbeta and 13 Jbeta primers. Using immunoSEQ multiplex PCR, the repertoire was profiled, and TCRdb retains in-frame clones only, with some absent. The sample includes roughly 220,000 clones, more than 60% seen only once; the top ten take around 1.7%. Sequencing input: PBMCs. All receptors derive from a man in his fifties or sixties in good health and CMV-seronegative.

The chain employs TRBV5-1 and TRBJ2-2, with D possibly TRBD1 on 6 matching bases. CDR3 length: 14 residues. The ends were cut back, 0 bases at V and 6 bases at J, with 9 bases in the middle. From germline, CDR1 is SGHRS and CDR2 YFSETQ. The CDR3, as DNA: TGCGCCAGCAGCTTGGGATCAGGGGCCGGGGAGCTGTTTTTT. This translates into CASSLGSGAGELFF.

The chain uses TRBV4-2 and TRBJ2-5, with 10 bases that match TRBD2. CDR3 length: 17 amino acids. The V gene's germline CDR1 is LGHNA and CDR2 YNFKEQ. The J segment lost 4 bases and the V segment lost 0 bases, leaving 8 bases of the junction unmatched. DNA for the CDR3: TGTGCCAGCAGCCAAGATCCCCAGCGGGAGGGCCGAGAGACCCAGTACTTC. Protein: CASSQDPQREGRETQYF.

The CDR3: CASSYTGTPNEQFF. DNA for the CDR3: TGTGCCAGCAGCTACACCGGGACTCCTAATGAGCAGTTCTTC. The V call is TRBV7-9, the J call TRBJ2-1; a possible D gene is TRBD2 (6 bases). This CDR3 is 14 amino acids long. Trimming removed 4 bases at V and 7 bases at J, with 14 bases between. Looked up from germline, CDR1 is SEHNR and CDR2 is FQNEAQ (reference sequence).

The genes are TRBV27 and TRBJ2-3; D may be TRBD2 (5 bases). The CDR3 has 14 amino acids. Germline CDR1 and CDR2: MNHEY and SMNVEV (reference sequence). Between the trimmed V and J ends, which lost 3 bases and 2 bases, there was a span of 9 bases. CDR3 sequence reads: CASSLPGFTDTQYF. DNA of the CDR3: TGTGCCAGCAGTTTGCCGGGATTCACAGATACGCAGTATTTT.

Comment on this clone: The junction shows a germline mismatch at one end, possibly a read error. CDR3 DNA: TGTGCCAGCAGCCTAGCCCCTAGCGGGAGCTACACCGGGGAGCTGTTTTTT. Protein sequence: CASSLAPSGSYTGELFF. V usage is TRBV7-9 and J usage is TRBJ2-2, with 10 bases aligning to TRBD2. Germline V lookup: CDR1 SEHNR, CDR2 FQNEAQ (reference sequence). This CDR3 has 17 residues. The variable domain in full, completed from reference TRBV7-9 and TRBJ2-2, reads DTGVSQNPRHKITKRGQNVTFRCDPISEHNRLYWYRQTLGQGPEFLTYFQNEAQLEKSRLLSDRFSAERPKGSFSTLEIQRTEQGDSAMYLCASSLAPSGSYTGELFFGEGSRLTVL.

J is TRBJ2-7 and V is TRBV28; 8 bases match TRBD1. Germline-derived CDR1 and CDR2 are MDHEN and SYDVKM. After removal of 5 bases from V and 4 bases from J, the junction contained 4 bases not matched to a gene. The CDR3 contains 13 residues. CDR3 loop: CASSKTGEYEQYF. CDR3 coding DNA: TGTGCCAGCAGTAAGACAGGGGAGTACGAGCAGTACTTC.

The rearrangement uses TRBV6-1 and TRBJ2-7; 12 bases agree with TRBD2. This CDR3 has 13 amino acids. V was pared by 8 bases and J by 3 bases, with 2 bases of the junction left unmatched. Germline V gene data show CDR1 as MNHNS and CDR2 as SASEGT. The CDR3 nucleotides are TGTGCCAGCGGACTAGCGGGGAGCTACGAGCAGTACTTC. Its translation is CASGLAGSYEQYF.

This clone was found once. The chain combines TRBV6-5 with TRBJ1-3; D is ambiguous. Germline CDR1 MNHEY, CDR2 SVGAGI. V was clipped by 4 bases and J by 0 bases, with 10 bases between them. The CDR3 runs 15 residues. Written as DNA, the CDR3 is TGTGCCAGCAGTTTCGACGGGAGCTCTGGAAACACCATATATTTT. This sequence encodes CASSFDGSSGNTIYF.

V is TRBV5-1 and J is TRBJ2-3; 12 nucleotides align to TRBD1. Germline CDR1 and CDR2: SGHRS and YFSETQ. The V segment lost 4 bases and the J segment 1 base; nucleotides outside the gene matches: 1. CDR3 length equals 15 residues. This CDR3 is CASSGTGGGTDTQYF. For the CDR3, the DNA is TGCGCCAGCAGCGGGACAGGGGGCGGCACAGATACGCAGTATTTT.

The chain carries TRBV5-6 and TRBJ2-5, with 10 bases lining up with TRBD1. CDR3 length equals 16 residues. V was pared by 0 bases and J by 5 bases, with 7 bases of the junction left unmatched. The germline V gene has CDR1 SGHDT and CDR2 YYEEEE. CDR3 nucleotide sequence: TGTGCCAGCAGCTTGGGGTGGACAGGGGGAGAGGAGACCCAGTACTTC. Translating it yields CASSLGWTGGEETQYF.

This clone was observed a few times. The rearrangement uses TRBV15 and TRBJ2-3, with 9 bases lining up with TRBD2. CDR1 is LNHNV and CDR2 is YYDKDF in the germline V gene (reference sequence). The CDR3 extends over 17 amino acids. V shed 3 bases, J shed 4 bases, and the junction held 11 bases outside the gene matches. The CDR3: CATSSRWREGNPDTQYF. In DNA, the CDR3 is TGTGCCACCAGCAGCCGATGGCGGGAGGGCAACCCAGATACGCAGTATTTT.

The gene calls are TRBV5-5 and TRBJ1-1; a weak D match, TRBD1 (6 bases). The CDR3 is made up of 15 amino acids. Germline V gene lookup returns CDR1 SGHKS and CDR2 YYEKEE (reference sequence). Trimming cost V 0 bases and J 0 bases, with 9 bases left between them. CDR3 coding DNA: TGTGCCAGCAGCTTGGACAGGGTGATGAACACTGAAGCTTTCTTT. Amino acid sequence: CASSLDRVMNTEAFF. Looking up the rest from reference TRBV5-5 and TRBJ1-1 gives the full variable domain: DAGVTQSPTHLIKTRGQQVTLRCSPISGHKSVSWYQQVLGQGPQFIFQYYEKEERGRGNFPDRFSARQFPNYSSELNVNALLLGDSALYLCASSLDRVMNTEAFFGQGTRLTVV.